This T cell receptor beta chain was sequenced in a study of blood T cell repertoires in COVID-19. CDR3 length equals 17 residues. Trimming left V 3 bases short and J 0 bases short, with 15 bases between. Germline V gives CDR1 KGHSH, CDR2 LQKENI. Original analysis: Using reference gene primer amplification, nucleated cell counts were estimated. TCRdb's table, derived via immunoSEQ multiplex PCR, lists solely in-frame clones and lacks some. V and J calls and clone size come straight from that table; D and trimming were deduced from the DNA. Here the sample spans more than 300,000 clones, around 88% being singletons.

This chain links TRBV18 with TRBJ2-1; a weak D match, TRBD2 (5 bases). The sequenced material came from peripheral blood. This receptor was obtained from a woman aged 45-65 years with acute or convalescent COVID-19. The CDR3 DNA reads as TGTGCCAGCTCACCGTCCCCCGGCGCGGGCTCCTACAATGAGCAGTTCTTC. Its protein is CASSPSPGAGSYNEQFF. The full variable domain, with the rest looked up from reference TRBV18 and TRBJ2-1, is NAGVMQNPRHLVRRRGQEARLRCSPMKGHSHVYWYRQLPEEGLKFMVYLQKENIIDESGMPKERFSAEFPKEGPSILRIQQVVRGDSAAYFCASSPSPGAGSYNEQFFGPGTRLTVL.